This entry is about one TCR beta chain. The sample belongs to a study of blood T cell repertoires in COVID-19. The wider study: The samples span acute and convalescent COVID-19 from the United States, Italy and Spain. T cells, B-cell-depleted T cells, or PBMCs supplied cDNA or gDNA.

The germline CDR1 and CDR2 sequences are MNHEY and SMNVEV (reference sequence). Trimming took 2 bases from V and 9 from J; bases not matched to a gene: 6. This CDR3 has 15 amino acids. Assay: immunoSEQ multiplex PCR; the TCRdb copy retains only in-frame clones and omits some. The repertoire holds 180,000 or so clones, with nearly 90% as singletons. The receptor's source is a woman in her thirties or forties with acute COVID-19. The rearrangement joins TRBV27 to TRBJ1-6; TRBD1 aligns across 8 bases. The source material was PBMCs or T cells enriched from blood (not recorded which). The CDR3 spells CASSLRTGRASPLHF. In nucleotides, the CDR3 is TGTGCCAGCAGTTTACGGACAGGGAGAGCTTCACCCCTCCACTTT.